Listed here is a single T cell receptor beta chain. The sample originates from a study of shared clonotypes between healthy human individuals. Sequencing used immunoSEQ multiplex PCR; TCRdb keeps in-frame clones, though not all of them. The data hold about 2 million clones, with roughly 95% observed a single time. The source is a man aged 18 to 29 in good health. Sequenced: naive CD4+ T cells sorted from blood. Regarding subset: CD45RA+ positively selected.

The CDR3 sequence is CASSQAREVSYNEQFF. For the CDR3, the DNA is TGCGCCAGCAGCCAAGCGCGGGAGGTCTCCTACAATGAGCAGTTCTTC. The rearrangement links TRBV4-1 to TRBJ2-1; 8 bases map to TRBD2. With 1 base clipped from V and 0 bases from J, the junction kept 2 bases outside the gene matches. Per the germline V gene, CDR1 is MGHRA and CDR2 is YSYEKL. This CDR3 is 16 amino acids long.